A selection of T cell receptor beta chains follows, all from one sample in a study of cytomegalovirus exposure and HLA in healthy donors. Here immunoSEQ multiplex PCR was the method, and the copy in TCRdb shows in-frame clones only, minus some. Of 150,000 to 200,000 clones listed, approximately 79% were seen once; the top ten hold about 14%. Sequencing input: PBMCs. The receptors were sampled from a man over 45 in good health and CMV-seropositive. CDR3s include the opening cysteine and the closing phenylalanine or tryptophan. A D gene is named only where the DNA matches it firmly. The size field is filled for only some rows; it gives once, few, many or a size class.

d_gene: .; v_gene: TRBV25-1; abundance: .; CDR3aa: CASSEGYLRGETQYF
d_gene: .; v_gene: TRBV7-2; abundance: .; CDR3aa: CASSPLRGYTF
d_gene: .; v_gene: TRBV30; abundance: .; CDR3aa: CAWTSLGGADTQYF
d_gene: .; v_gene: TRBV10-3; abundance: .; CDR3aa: CAISEKDRKQETQYF
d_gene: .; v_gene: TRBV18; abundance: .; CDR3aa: CASSPPRREKNIQYF
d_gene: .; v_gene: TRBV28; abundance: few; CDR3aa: CASSRGLAVTYEQYF
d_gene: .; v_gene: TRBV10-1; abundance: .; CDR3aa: CASPGYGRGVF
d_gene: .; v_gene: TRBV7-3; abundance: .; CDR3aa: CASSGARNTEAFF
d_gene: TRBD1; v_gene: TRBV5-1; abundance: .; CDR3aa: CASSPRGETQYF
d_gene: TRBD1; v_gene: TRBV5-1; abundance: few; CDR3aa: CASSLNRGDTEAFF
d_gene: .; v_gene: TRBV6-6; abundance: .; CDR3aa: CASSYPGGRQPQHF
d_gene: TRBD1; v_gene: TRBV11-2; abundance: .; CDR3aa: CASSLIDRQGLYF
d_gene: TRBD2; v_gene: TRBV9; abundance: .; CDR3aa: CASSPRLAGGQETQYF
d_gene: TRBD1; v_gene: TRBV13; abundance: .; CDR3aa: CASSPGQGATEAFF
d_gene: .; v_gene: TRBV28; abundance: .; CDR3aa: CASSFPLTVGEQFF
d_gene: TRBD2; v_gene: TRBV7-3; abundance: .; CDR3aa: CASSLTGGGRYF
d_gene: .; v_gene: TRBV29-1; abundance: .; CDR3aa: CSVDPPFADTEAFF
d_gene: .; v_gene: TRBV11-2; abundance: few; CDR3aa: CASSLESAGNYGYTF
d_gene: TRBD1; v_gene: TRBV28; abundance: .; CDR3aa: CATLTRTGLMGGQETQYF
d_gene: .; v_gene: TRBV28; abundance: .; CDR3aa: CASSQQGWFNNQPQHF
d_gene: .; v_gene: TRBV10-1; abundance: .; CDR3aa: CASRTANTGELFF
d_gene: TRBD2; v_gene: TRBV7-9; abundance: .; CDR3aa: CASSLRGLAGGQKTQYF
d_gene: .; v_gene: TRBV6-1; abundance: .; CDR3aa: CASLPGAAAETQYF
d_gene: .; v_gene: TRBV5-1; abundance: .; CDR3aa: CASSPEGNSRGELFF
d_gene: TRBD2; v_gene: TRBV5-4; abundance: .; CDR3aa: CASSSTSGTDTQYF
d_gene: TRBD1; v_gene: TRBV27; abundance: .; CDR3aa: CASSPHPARQGGMFNQPQHF
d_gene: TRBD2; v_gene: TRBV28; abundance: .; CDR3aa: CASRPAGVETQYF
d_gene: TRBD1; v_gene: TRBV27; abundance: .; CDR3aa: CASSLSGTGVDTEAFF
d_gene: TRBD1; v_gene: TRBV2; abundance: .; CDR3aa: CASRVPGQHDYGYTF
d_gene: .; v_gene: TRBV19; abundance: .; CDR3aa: CASRDGGGGNEKLFF
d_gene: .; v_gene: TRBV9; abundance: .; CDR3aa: CASSVENDQPQHF
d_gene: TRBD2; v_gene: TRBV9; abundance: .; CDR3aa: CASSWGEGTTPSTDTQYF
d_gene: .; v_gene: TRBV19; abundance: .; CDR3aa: CASSLGVGARPTEAFF
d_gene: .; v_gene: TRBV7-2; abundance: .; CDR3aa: CASSFPRQANSPLHF
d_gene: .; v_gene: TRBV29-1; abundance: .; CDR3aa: CSGGRRGLSETQYF
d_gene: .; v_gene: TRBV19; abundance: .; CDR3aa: CATISGYDDTQYF
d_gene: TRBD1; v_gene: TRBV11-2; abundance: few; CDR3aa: CASSLAQGAHEQYF
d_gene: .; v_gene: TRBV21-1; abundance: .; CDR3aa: CASSKKGQGIYGYTF